A single sample is the source of the 31 T cell receptor beta chains below, sequenced in a study of chemoradiotherapy in HPV16-positive cancers. The data were produced by immunoSEQ multiplex PCR, yet TCRdb's version contains in-frame clones alone and is incomplete. The sample yields more than 35,000 clones, around three quarters seen once. The sample was blood, taken from a patient who underwent chemoradiotherapy. The receptors shown here come from a human donor with HPV-associated anogenital cancer.

V usage is TRBV5-1 and J usage is TRBJ1-1; maybe TRBD1 (5 bases). CDR1 SGHRS and CDR2 YFSETQ come from the germline V gene. This CDR3 has 13 residues. V lost 0 bases, J lost 7 bases, and 10 bases lay in between. CDR3 region: CASSLVGGGEAFF. CDR3 nucleotide sequence: TGCGCCAGCAGCTTGGTGGGGGGGGGTGAAGCTTTCTTT.

This chain connects TRBV7-9 to TRBJ2-2, with D hard to call. Germline V lookup: CDR1 SEHNR, CDR2 FQNEAQ (reference sequence). V dropped 0 bases and J dropped 5 bases, with 4 bases sitting between them. The length of the CDR3 is 13 residues. DNA for the CDR3: TGTGCCAGCAGCTTAGCCCGGACCGGGGAGCTGTTTTTT. This gives the protein CASSLARTGELFF.

A few counts support this clone. V usage is TRBV5-1 and J usage is TRBJ1-5, with TRBD1 identical over 9 bases. This CDR3 has 15 amino acids. V trimming: 0 bases; J trimming: 6 bases; junction bases outside the gene matches: 4. Germline CDR1 SGHRS, CDR2 YFSETQ. CDR3 sequence (DNA): TGCGCCAGCAGCTTGGGACAGGGGGACGCTCAGCCCCAGCATTTT. Amino acid sequence: CASSLGQGDAQPQHF.

The J gene is TRBJ2-5, the V gene TRBV2, with TRBD1 matching 7 bases. The CDR3 loop spans 15 amino acids. Germline loops: CDR1 SNHLY, CDR2 FYNNEI. The V gene end was trimmed by 7 bases and the J gene end by 4 bases; junction bases not matched to a gene: 12. This chain's CDR3 is CASNRDTGARETQYF. CDR3 sequence (DNA): TGTGCCAGCAATAGGGATACAGGGGCCCGAGAGACCCAGTACTTC.

This chain uses TRBV18 with TRBJ1-4, with a possible D match to TRBD1 (6 bases). The germline V gene has CDR1 KGHSH and CDR2 LQKENI. CDR3 length: 16 amino acids. V lost 6 bases, J lost 4 bases, and 18 bases lay in between. DNA of the CDR3: TGTGCCAGCTCGGCCCAGAATGGGGGGCTTAATGAAAAACTGTTTTTT. Its protein is CASSAQNGGLNEKLFF. Full variable domain (remainder filled in from reference TRBV18 and TRBJ1-4): NAGVMQNPRHLVRRRGQEARLRCSPMKGHSHVYWYRQLPEEGLKFMVYLQKENIIDESGMPKERFSAEFPKEGPSILRIQQVVRGDSAAYFCASSAQNGGLNEKLFFGSGTQLSVL.

CDR3 bases: TGTGCCAGCAGCCCCCCAACGCCCCTAAATTCACCCCTCCACTTT. Its protein product is CASSPPTPLNSPLHF. The chain links TRBV9 to TRBJ1-6; D gene unclear. Trimming stripped 4 bases from V and 7 bases from J, with 15 bases between. Germline CDR1 and CDR2: SGDLS and YYNGEE. The length of the CDR3 is 15 residues.

The V and J genes are TRBV29-1 and TRBJ2-2, with 11 bases fitting TRBD2. CDR1 is SQVTM, CDR2 ANQGSEA, per germline. Trimming removed 3 bases from V and 7 bases from J; junction bases left unmatched: 10. The CDR3 is made up of 16 amino acids. In DNA, the CDR3 is TGCAGCGTTGAGGGTTTAGCGGGGGGGGACGTCGGGGAGCTGTTTTTT. Amino acid sequence: CSVEGLAGGDVGELFF.

The V gene is TRBV18, the J gene TRBJ2-3, with 9 bases matching TRBD1. Per the germline V gene, CDR1 is KGHSH and CDR2 is LQKENI. This CDR3 is 16 amino acids long. Unmatched junction bases numbered 3, after V lost 0 bases and J lost 2 bases. CDR3 nucleotides: TGTGCCAGCTCACCACCGGGACAGGGAGACACAGATACGCAGTATTTT. It translates to CASSPPGQGDTDTQYF.

V gene TRBV6-5 combines with J gene TRBJ1-2; a weak D match, TRBD1 (5 bases). Trimming removed 6 bases at V and 7 bases at J, with 12 bases between. Germline assignment: CDR1 MNHEY and CDR2 SVGAGI. The CDR3 totals 12 residues. CDR3 sequence: CASRQVSGGYTF. The CDR3, as DNA: TGTGCCAGCAGACAGGTTTCGGGTGGCTACACCTTC.

The V and J genes are TRBV9 and TRBJ2-3; D may be TRBD1 or TRBD2 (5 bases each). The length of the CDR3 is 16 residues. Trimming shortened V by 4 bases and J by 2 bases, and 17 bases separated the two germline ends. Germline loops: CDR1 SGDLS, CDR2 YYNGEE. The CDR3 sequence: CASSTYGTIVTDTQYF. CDR3 bases: TGTGCCAGCAGCACGTACGGGACGATTGTCACAGATACGCAGTATTTT. Full variable domain (remainder filled in from reference TRBV9 and TRBJ2-3): DSGVTQTPKHLITATGQRVTLRCSPRSGDLSVYWYQQSLDQGLQFLIQYYNGEERAKGNILERFSAQQFPDLHSELNLSSLELGDSALYFCASSTYGTIVTDTQYFGPGTRLTVL.

The V gene is TRBV19, the J gene TRBJ1-5; tentative D call: TRBD1 (6 bases). The CDR3 loop spans 12 amino acids. Germline V lookup: CDR1 LNHDA, CDR2 SQIVND (reference sequence). V was pared by 6 bases and J by 6 bases, with 9 bases between. The CDR3 DNA follows: TGTGCCAGTAGCAGGGGAACTCAGCCCCAGCATTTT. It specifies CASSRGTQPQHF.

The chain employs TRBV19 and TRBJ2-2, with 8 bases identical to TRBD1. The CDR3 extends over 12 amino acids. Germline V gene data show CDR1 as LNHDA and CDR2 as SQIVND (reference sequence). V was pared by 7 bases and J by 9 bases, with 4 bases of the junction left unmatched. The CDR3 DNA reads TGTGCCAGTACTTACAGGGGGAGGGAGCTGTTTTTT. The encoded protein is CASTYRGRELFF.

This rearrangement joins TRBV5-4 to TRBJ2-2; TRBD1 might be the D (6 bases). This CDR3 region has 15 residues. Germline V gene data show CDR1 as SGHNT and CDR2 as YYREEE (reference sequence). The V and J ends lost 2 bases and 3 bases respectively, with 11 bases between them. CDR3 residues: CASSFARGYTGELFF. The CDR3 DNA sequence: TGTGCCAGCAGCTTCGCGAGGGGGTACACCGGGGAGCTGTTTTTT. Together with reference TRBV5-4 and TRBJ2-2, the CDR3 gives the full variable domain: ETGVTQSPTHLIKTRGQQVTLRCSSQSGHNTVSWYQQALGQGPQFIFQYYREEENGRGNFPPRFSGLQFPNYSSELNVNALELDDSALYLCASSFARGYTGELFFGEGSRLTVL.

The J gene is TRBJ2-3, the V gene TRBV11-1, with 10 bases that match TRBD2. Germline CDR1 and CDR2: SGHAT and FQDESV (reference sequence). The CDR3 has 14 amino acids. V lost 5 bases, J lost 8 bases, and 7 bases stayed unmatched. This chain's CDR3 is CASSESGGAGTQYF. The CDR3 DNA reads as TGTGCCAGCAGCGAGAGCGGGGGGGCCGGTACGCAGTATTTT.

This chain connects TRBV6-4 to TRBJ1-2; D remains unclear. Germline-derived CDR1 and CDR2 are MRHNA and SNTAGT. The CDR3 consists of 16 residues. Between the trimmed V and J ends, which lost 6 bases and 0 bases, there was a span of 17 bases. The CDR3 DNA reads TGTGCCAGCAGCTATCGGGCCAAGGGTCCTAACTATGGCTACACCTTC. It is translated as CASSYRAKGPNYGYTF.

This clone was seen only once. The gene calls are TRBV5-4 and TRBJ1-1; TRBD1 might be the D (6 bases). The CDR3 spans 15 residues. Germline assignment: CDR1 SGHNT and CDR2 YYREEE (reference sequence). Trimming cost V 4 bases and J 4 bases, with 17 bases left between them. The CDR3 region is CASSLESQGTTEAFF. Here the CDR3 DNA reads TGTGCCAGCAGCCTGGAGAGCCAGGGGACCACTGAAGCTTTCTTT.

V and J are TRBV5-1 and TRBJ2-2; 8 nucleotides agree with TRBD1. Germline V lookup: CDR1 SGHRS, CDR2 YFSETQ. The CDR3 sequence is 17 residues long. V shed 0 bases, J shed 4 bases, and the junction held 8 bases outside the gene matches. The CDR3 nucleotides are TGCGCCAGCAGCTTGGCTCGGGACAGGTTCTCCACCGGGGAGCTGTTTTTT. It yields the protein CASSLARDRFSTGELFF.

This clone was counted only a few times. This chain joins TRBV2 and TRBJ2-3; possibly TRBD1 for D (5 bases). V gave up 6 bases and J gave up 5 bases, with 9 bases separating them. Germline V CDR1 and CDR2: SNHLY, FYNNEI. The CDR3 has 12 residues. In nucleotides, the CDR3 is TGTGCCAGCAGGGGGCAAGGAGATACGCAGTATTTT. Translated, it gives CASRGQGDTQYF.

CDR3 in amino acids: CASSPGSGEQFF. CDR3 nucleotide sequence: TGTGCCAGCAGCCCCGGGAGCGGAGAGCAGTTCTTC. The J gene is TRBJ2-1, the V gene TRBV7-2; D may be TRBD2 (6 bases). Trimming shortened V by 5 bases and J by 10 bases, and 12 bases separated the two germline ends. The CDR3 length is 12 residues. Germline V gene data show CDR1 as SGHTA and CDR2 as FQGNSA.

This clone was seen just once. The V and J genes are TRBV2 and TRBJ2-7; D is ambiguous. This CDR3 has 11 amino acids. Trimming stripped 6 bases from V and 4 bases from J, with 7 bases between. Germline CDR1 and CDR2: SNHLY and FYNNEI. The CDR3 DNA sequence: TGTGCCAGCAGGAACTTTTACGAGCAGTACTTC. It codes for CASRNFYEQYF.

V gene TRBV19 combines with J gene TRBJ1-2; D might be TRBD1 (5 bases). The length of the CDR3 is 16 residues. The V gene's germline CDR1 is LNHDA and CDR2 SQIVND (reference sequence). Between the trimmed V and J ends, which lost 4 bases and 0 bases, there was a span of 15 bases. CDR3 protein: CASSTPGGRSNYGYTF. The CDR3 DNA sequence: TGTGCCAGTAGTACCCCCGGGGGACGATCTAACTATGGCTACACCTTC.

V usage is TRBV11-3 and J usage is TRBJ2-7; 8 nucleotides line up with TRBD1. V lost 3 bases to trimming and J lost 3 bases; unmatched junction nucleotides: 4. Germline V gives CDR1 SGHNT, CDR2 YENEEA. This CDR3 is 14 amino acids long. The CDR3 loop reads CASSFAGTGYEQYF. CDR3 coding DNA: TGTGCCAGCAGCTTCGCCGGGACAGGCTACGAGCAGTACTTC. Complete variable domain (other parts from reference TRBV11-3 and TRBJ2-7): EAGVVQSPRYKIIEKKQPVAFWCNPISGHNTLYWYLQNLGQGPELLIRYENEEAVDDSQLPKDRFSAERLKGVDSTLKIQPAELGDSAVYLCASSFAGTGYEQYFGPGTRLTVT.

The rearrangement uses TRBV28 and TRBJ2-1, with D unclear. Deletions cut 4 bases from V and 4 bases from J, with 5 bases between. The CDR3 has 12 residues. Looked up from germline, CDR1 is MDHEN and CDR2 is SYDVKM. CDR3 amino acids: CASSSRYNEQFF. Here the CDR3 DNA reads TGTGCCAGCAGTTCCCGATACAATGAGCAGTTCTTC.

This chain joins TRBV7-6 and TRBJ2-7; 12 nucleotides line up with TRBD1. V shed 5 bases, J shed 3 bases, and the junction held 5 bases outside the gene matches. CDR3 length equals 15 residues. Germline assignment: CDR1 SGHVS and CDR2 FNYEAQ. CDR3: CASSTGQGAYYEQYF. CDR3 bases: TGTGCCAGCAGCACGGGACAGGGGGCTTACTACGAGCAGTACTTC.

J is TRBJ2-3 and V is TRBV7-2; no definite D call. Trimming cost V 3 bases and J 2 bases, with 9 bases left between them. CDR1 is SGHTA, CDR2 FQGNSA, per germline. The CDR3 runs to 14 residues. This CDR3 reads CASSLQDLTDTQYF. CDR3 nucleotides: TGTGCCAGCAGCTTGCAGGACCTCACAGATACGCAGTATTTT.

This clone was counted once. The chain recombines TRBV19 with TRBJ2-7; the match to TRBD2 covers 14 bases. This CDR3 contains 16 residues. V lost 5 bases to trimming and J lost 2 bases; unmatched junction nucleotides: 5. Germline V gene lookup returns CDR1 LNHDA and CDR2 SQIVND (reference sequence). DNA of the CDR3: TGTGCCAGTAGTCCGAGGACTAGCGGGGGGACCTACGAGCAGTACTTC. It codes for CASSPRTSGGTYEQYF.

The V call is TRBV5-4, the J call TRBJ2-1, with 8 bases aligning to TRBD2. J lost 3 bases, V lost 3 bases, and 8 bases had no gene match. Germline V CDR1 and CDR2: SGHNT, YYREEE (reference sequence). The CDR3 has 16 residues. CDR3 protein: CASSSTGTRNYNEQFF. Here the CDR3 DNA reads TGTGCCAGCAGCTCGACCGGGACTAGGAACTACAATGAGCAGTTCTTC.

This clone was seen only once. The V and J genes are TRBV5-1 and TRBJ2-3; 10 bases are shared with TRBD1. Germline V CDR1 and CDR2: SGHRS, YFSETQ. The V gene end was trimmed by 4 bases and the J gene end by 3 bases; junction bases not matched to a gene: 2. The CDR3 has 14 residues. The CDR3 is CASSGGQGTDTQYF. The CDR3 DNA follows: TGCGCCAGCAGCGGGGGACAGGGGACAGATACGCAGTATTTT.

The chain is built from TRBV10-1 and TRBJ1-5; TRBD1 is a possible D gene (5 bases). The length of the CDR3 is 19 residues. Germline V lookup: CDR1 WNHNN, CDR2 SYGVQD (reference sequence). V was clipped by 7 bases and J by 0 bases, with 25 bases between them. CDR3 nucleotides: TGCGCCAGCATATGTTCCGCGAGGCCCGTGGGGACTAGCAATCAGCCCCAGCATTTT. As protein: CASICSARPVGTSNQPQHF.

This clone was found once. The chain links TRBV4-1 to TRBJ1-1; no clear D. The CDR3 contains 14 residues. The V end lost 4 bases, the J end lost 3 bases, and 12 bases lay between the germline ends. Per the germline V gene, CDR1 is MGHRA and CDR2 is YSYEKL. The CDR3 DNA reads TGCGCCAGCAGCCTGGGGTCGCCGTACACTGAAGCTTTCTTT. It encodes CASSLGSPYTEAFF.

This clone has more than one count but fewer than ten. The chain uses TRBV5-4 and TRBJ1-3; no firm D call. Trimming removed 1 base from V and 2 bases from J, with 7 bases in between. Looked up from germline, CDR1 is SGHNT and CDR2 is YYREEE (reference sequence). CDR3 length equals 14 residues. CDR3 in DNA: TGTGCCAGCAGCTTGTCCGGGGCTGGAAACACCATATATTTT. Translated: CASSLSGAGNTIYF. Combining the CDR3 with reference TRBV5-4 and TRBJ1-3 gives the whole variable domain ETGVTQSPTHLIKTRGQQVTLRCSSQSGHNTVSWYQQALGQGPQFIFQYYREEENGRGNFPPRFSGLQFPNYSSELNVNALELDDSALYLCASSLSGAGNTIYFGEGSWLTVV.